This entry lists 25 T cell receptor beta chains sequenced from one sample in a study of shared clonotypes between healthy human individuals. Libraries were prepared by immunoSEQ multiplex PCR; TCRdb keeps only in-frame clonotypes and omits some of them. Altogether more than 2 million clones are present, approximately 94% being singletons, with the ten largest covering about 0.13%. Material for sequencing was naive CD4+ T cells sorted from blood. Indicated subset: CD45RA+ positively selected. The source of these receptors is a man between 18 and 29 years old in good health.

The rearrangement uses TRBV4-1 and TRBJ1-2; TRBD1 is a possible D gene (5 bases). CDR3 size: 16 residues. Trimming removed 0 bases at V and 4 bases at J, with 15 bases between. CDR1 is MGHRA and CDR2 is YSYEKL in the germline V gene. CDR3 sequence: CASSQEQAIGLYGYTF. Here the CDR3 DNA reads TGCGCCAGCAGCCAAGAACAGGCCATCGGACTCTATGGCTACACCTTC.

The V call is TRBV12-5, the J call TRBJ1-6; D is perhaps TRBD1 (6 bases). Germline V CDR1 and CDR2: LGHNT, FRNRAP. Trimming stripped 4 bases from V and 8 bases from J, with 30 bases between. The CDR3 extends over 20 amino acids. CDR3 residues: CASGSILGGRESNYDSPLHF. The CDR3 region has the DNA TGTGCTAGTGGTTCCATTCTGGGGGGGCGAGAGTCAAATTACGATTCACCCCTCCACTTT.

The V and J genes are TRBV28 and TRBJ2-1; D unresolved. The germline CDR1 and CDR2 sequences are MDHEN and SYDVKM. The V gene lost 4 bases and the J gene lost 3 bases, with 10 bases spanning the gap. The CDR3 sequence is 14 residues long. The CDR3 coding sequence is TGTGCCAGCAGTTCGACGACTCACTACAATGAGCAGTTCTTC. Protein sequence: CASSSTTHYNEQFF. The whole variable domain, remainder taken from reference TRBV28 and TRBJ2-1, is DVKVTQSSRYLVKRTGEKVFLECVQDMDHENMFWYRQDPGLGLRLIYFSYDVKMKEKGDIPEGYSVSREKKERFSLILESASTNQTSMYLCASSSTTHYNEQFFGPGTRLTVL.

The chain has TRBV5-1 and TRBJ2-5; 12 bases match TRBD2. This CDR3 is 16 amino acids long. With 2 bases clipped from V and 5 bases from J, the junction kept 7 bases outside the gene matches. Germline loops: CDR1 SGHRS, CDR2 YFSETQ. CDR3 region: CASSFMPSGGAETQYF. The CDR3 DNA reads TGCGCCAGCAGCTTCATGCCTAGCGGGGGGGCCGAGACCCAGTACTTC.

V usage is TRBV5-1 and J usage is TRBJ1-3, with 9 bases fitting TRBD1. Germline V gives CDR1 SGHRS, CDR2 YFSETQ. The length of the CDR3 is 14 residues. Germline trimming cut 3 bases from V and 8 bases from J; bases unmatched to any gene: 6. CDR3 nucleotide sequence: TGCGCCAGCAGCTCCGACAGGGGGGTTGACACCATATATTTT. This sequence encodes CASSSDRGVDTIYF. Looking up the rest from reference TRBV5-1 and TRBJ1-3 gives the full variable domain: KAGVTQTPRYLIKTRGQQVTLSCSPISGHRSVSWYQQTPGQGLQFLFEYFSETQRNKGNFPGRFSGRQFSNSRSEMNVSTLELGDSALYLCASSSDRGVDTIYFGEGSWLTVV.

The V gene is TRBV9, the J gene TRBJ1-3; no clear D gene. This CDR3 contains 15 residues. The germline V gene has CDR1 SGDLS and CDR2 YYNGEE. Trimming pared 0 bases from V and 0 bases from J, leaving 7 bases between. The CDR3 nucleotides are TGTGCCAGCAGCGTAGCGACGGGCTCTGGAAACACCATATATTTT. It is translated as CASSVATGSGNTIYF.

A remark on this clone: At the DNA level, this CDR3 is encoded by other sequences in the same sample as well. The rearrangement joins TRBV19 to TRBJ2-7; D is uncertain. Trimming removed 1 base at V and 0 bases at J, with 7 bases between. This CDR3 region has 14 residues. CDR1 and CDR2 (germline): LNHDA, SQIVND (reference sequence). The CDR3 bases are TGTGCCAGTAGTATAGCGGCGAGCTCCTACGAGCAGTACTTC. This translates into CASSIAASSYEQYF.

Only one count was recorded for this clone. The gene calls are TRBV7-6 and TRBJ1-1; possibly TRBD1 for D (5 bases). Between the trimmed V and J ends, which lost 6 bases and 2 bases, there was a span of 13 bases. The CDR3 extends over 14 amino acids. Germline V gives CDR1 SGHVS, CDR2 FNYEAQ. The CDR3 region has the DNA TGTGCCAGCAGTCCAGGGAACGTCAACACTGAAGCTTTCTTT. It codes for CASSPGNVNTEAFF.

Remarks on this clone: Within the sample, other DNA sequences also encode this same CDR3. The chain employs TRBV7-9 and TRBJ1-5; D gene ambiguous. The CDR3 length is 12 residues. The germline V and J ends were trimmed by 3 bases and 7 bases, with 7 bases remaining between them. Germline V CDR1 and CDR2: SEHNR, FQNEAQ (reference sequence). CDR3 in amino acids: CASSLDVQPQHF. The CDR3 bases are TGTGCCAGCAGCTTGGACGTCCAGCCCCAGCATTTT.

The chain carries TRBV12-5 and TRBJ2-5; D call uncertain. CDR3 size: 13 residues. Trimming took off 6 bases at V and 4 bases at J, with 12 bases between the two ends. The germline V gene has CDR1 LGHNT and CDR2 FRNRAP. This CDR3 reads CASGGTPGETQYF. For the CDR3, the DNA is TGTGCTAGTGGCGGTACCCCGGGAGAGACCCAGTACTTC.

This chain connects TRBV6-5 to TRBJ1-1; D not resolved. Trimming took off 2 bases at V and 1 base at J, with 5 bases between the two ends. This CDR3 is 13 amino acids long. CDR1 MNHEY and CDR2 SVGAGI come from the germline V gene. CDR3 coding DNA: TGTGCCAGCAGTTACGCGTCGAACACTGAAGCTTTCTTT. Translation gives CASSYASNTEAFF.

Notes on this clone: The same CDR3 also results from other DNA sequences found in this sample. The chain combines TRBV6-5 with TRBJ1-2; 7 nucleotides match TRBD1. Germline V gives CDR1 MNHEY, CDR2 SVGAGI. CDR3 length: 12 residues. The ends lost 5 bases at V and 6 bases at J; junction bases unmatched: 3. DNA for the CDR3: TGTGCCAGCAGTAGAGGGGGCGATGGCTACACCTTC. This translates into CASSRGGDGYTF.

The rearrangement joins TRBV18 to TRBJ1-4, with unresolved D. In germline, CDR1 is KGHSH, CDR2 LQKENI. There are 14 residues in the CDR3. Trimming shortened V by 0 bases and J by 5 bases, and 7 bases separated the two germline ends. In nucleotides, the CDR3 is TGTGCCAGCTCACCACCGGGAGGGAATGAAAAACTGTTTTTT. Amino acids: CASSPPGGNEKLFF.

This chain uses TRBV6-6 with TRBJ1-5, with TRBD1 as a possible D gene (6 bases). V was pared by 6 bases and J by 2 bases, with 11 bases between. The CDR3 contains 14 residues. Per the germline V gene, CDR1 is MNHNY and CDR2 is SVGAGI (reference sequence). The DNA of the CDR3 is TGTGCCAGCAGGCAGGGGAACGGCAATCAGCCCCAGCATTTT. Amino acid sequence: CASRQGNGNQPQHF.

CDR3 protein: CSARGSWEQYF. Written as DNA, the CDR3 is TGCAGTGCTAGGGGAAGTTGGGAGCAGTACTTC. The gene calls are TRBV20-1 and TRBJ2-7; D not certain. CDR3 length: 11 residues. Trimming removed 3 bases at V and 7 bases at J, with 10 bases between. Germline V gives CDR1 DFQATT, CDR2 SNEGSKA (reference sequence).

The chain carries TRBV6-5 and TRBJ2-2, with TRBD1 matching over 8 bases. V was pared by 4 bases and J by 1 base, with 5 bases of the junction left unmatched. Germline values: CDR1 MNHEY, CDR2 SVGAGI. The CDR3 is made up of 16 amino acids. CDR3 residues: CASSLPGTGNTGELFF. CDR3 nucleotide sequence: TGTGCCAGCAGTTTGCCCGGGACAGGGAACACCGGGGAGCTGTTTTTT.

This chain joins TRBV15 and TRBJ2-4; possibly TRBD1 or TRBD2 for D (5 bases each). V lost 1 base to trimming and J lost 4 bases, with 20 bases between them. Germline CDR1 and CDR2: LNHNV and YYDKDF (reference sequence). CDR3 size: 18 residues. The CDR3: CATSRVPTAGTDKNIQYF. DNA for the CDR3: TGTGCCACCAGCAGAGTCCCTACCGCCGGGACGGATAAAAACATTCAGTACTTC. The whole variable domain, remainder taken from reference TRBV15 and TRBJ2-4, is DAMVIQNPRYQVTQFGKPVTLSCSQTLNHNVMYWYQQKSSQAPKLLFHYYDKDFNNEADTPDNFQSRRPNTSFCFLDIRSPGLGDTAMYLCATSRVPTAGTDKNIQYFGAGTRLSVL.

Remarks on this clone: The sample contains more than one DNA sequence encoding this CDR3. V usage is TRBV10-3 and J usage is TRBJ2-7; the D is unclear. Per the germline V gene, CDR1 is ENHRY and CDR2 is SYGVKD. The CDR3 sequence is 11 residues long. V lost 4 bases to trimming and J lost 3 bases, with 4 bases between them. The CDR3 sequence: CAISAHYEQYF. Here the CDR3 DNA reads TGTGCCATCAGTGCCCACTACGAGCAGTACTTC.

The V call is TRBV19, the J call TRBJ1-4, with a weak D call TRBD1 (6 bases). CDR3 length: 16 amino acids. CDR1 is LNHDA and CDR2 is SQIVND in the germline V gene (reference sequence). Trimming shortened V by 6 bases and J by 2 bases, and 16 bases separated the two germline ends. The CDR3 DNA is TGTGCCAGTAGGGCACAGGGCCAGCTCACTAATGAAAAACTGTTTTTT. Residues: CASRAQGQLTNEKLFF.

The chain carries TRBV27 and TRBJ1-5; no definite D call. The germline gives CDR1 MNHEY, CDR2 SMNVEV (reference sequence). CDR3 length: 13 residues. Deletions cut 3 bases from V and 5 bases from J, with 8 bases between. The CDR3 DNA is TGTGCCAGCAGTTTCGACCCTTATCAGCCCCAGCATTTT. The encoded protein is CASSFDPYQPQHF.

This chain connects TRBV30 to TRBJ2-3; TRBD2 matches at 8 bases. CDR1 GTSNPN and CDR2 SVGIG come from the germline V gene (reference sequence). This CDR3 comprises 15 residues. With 0 bases clipped from V and 2 bases from J, the junction kept 4 bases outside the gene matches. Written as DNA, the CDR3 is TGTGCCTGGAGTGTAGGACTAGCCAACACAGATACGCAGTATTTT. It is translated as CAWSVGLANTDTQYF.

This clone was seen only a few times. This CDR3 is also generated by other DNA sequences in the sample. The J gene is TRBJ1-1, the V gene TRBV5-4; unclear D gene. The V and J ends lost 0 bases and 0 bases respectively, with 6 bases between them. The CDR3 runs 14 residues. The germline CDR1 and CDR2 sequences are SGHNT and YYREEE (reference sequence). The DNA of the CDR3 is TGTGCCAGCAGCTTGGGGGTGCTGAACACTGAAGCTTTCTTT. This sequence encodes CASSLGVLNTEAFF.

This chain connects TRBV11-2 to TRBJ1-4, with 7 bases that match TRBD1. Trimming removed 1 base from V and 6 bases from J; junction bases left unmatched: 2. Germline V gene data show CDR1 as SGHAT and CDR2 as FQNNGV. The CDR3 runs 14 residues. Here the CDR3 DNA reads TGTGCCAGCAGCTTAGGGACAGGTGATGAAAAACTGTTTTTT. Protein sequence: CASSLGTGDEKLFF. The variable domain in full, with the rest retrieved from reference TRBV11-2 and TRBJ1-4, is EAGVAQSPRYKIIEKRQSVAFWCNPISGHATLYWYQQILGQGPKLLIQFQNNGVVDDSQLPKDRFSAERLKGVDSTLKIQPAKLEDSAVYLCASSLGTGDEKLFFGSGTQLSVL.

The genes are TRBV18 and TRBJ2-7; 14 nucleotides line up with TRBD2. The V gene end was trimmed by 0 bases and the J gene end by 9 bases; junction bases not matched to a gene: 4. CDR1 and CDR2 (germline): KGHSH, LQKENI. The CDR3 is 15 residues long. This CDR3 is CASSPPGLAGDTQYF. Here the CDR3 DNA reads TGTGCCAGCTCACCACCGGGACTAGCGGGAGATACGCAGTACTTC. The full variable domain, completed using reference TRBV18 and TRBJ2-7, is NAGVMQNPRHLVRRRGQEARLRCSPMKGHSHVYWYRQLPEEGLKFMVYLQKENIIDESGMPKERFSAEFPKEGPSILRIQQVVRGDSAAYFCASSPPGLAGDTQYFGPGTRLTVT.

The CDR3 nucleotides are TGTGCCAGCAGCTTGAACGGGCTAGCGGGAGCGATCTACGAGCAGTACTTC. Encoded protein: CASSLNGLAGAIYEQYF. The chain carries TRBV5-4 and TRBJ2-7, with TRBD2 matching over 10 bases. From germline, CDR1 is SGHNT and CDR2 YYREEE (reference sequence). V trimming: 1 base; J trimming: 3 bases; junction bases outside the gene matches: 10. The CDR3 is made up of 17 amino acids.